This T cell receptor beta chain was retrieved from a study of blood T cell repertoires in COVID-19. Study details: Acute and convalescent COVID-19 specimens originated in the United States, Italy and Spain. PBMCs, B-cell-depleted T cells, or T cells provided the cDNA or gDNA that made up the material.

CDR3 size: 15 residues. Germline assignment: CDR1 SGDLS and CDR2 YYNGEE. V lost 1 base and J lost 6, with 13 bases in between. Original processing notes: Amplified reference gene primers provided the basis for estimating nucleated cell counts. Profiling relied on immunoSEQ multiplex PCR, and the TCRdb table lists in-frame clones only, not all of them. V and J calls and clone size follow that table, whereas D and trimming were derived from the DNA. This sample yields about 220,000 clones, of which 80% to 85% are seen a single time; more than 2.5% belongs to the top ten. Sequenced sample: peripheral blood. This TCR derives from a woman in her thirties who had recovered from COVID-19. The chain uses TRBV9 and TRBJ2-2; perhaps TRBD1 as D (6 bases). This CDR3 is CASSVRGGGAGELFF. Written as DNA, the CDR3 is TGTGCCAGCAGCGTAAGAGGGGGTGGTGCCGGGGAGCTGTTTTTT.